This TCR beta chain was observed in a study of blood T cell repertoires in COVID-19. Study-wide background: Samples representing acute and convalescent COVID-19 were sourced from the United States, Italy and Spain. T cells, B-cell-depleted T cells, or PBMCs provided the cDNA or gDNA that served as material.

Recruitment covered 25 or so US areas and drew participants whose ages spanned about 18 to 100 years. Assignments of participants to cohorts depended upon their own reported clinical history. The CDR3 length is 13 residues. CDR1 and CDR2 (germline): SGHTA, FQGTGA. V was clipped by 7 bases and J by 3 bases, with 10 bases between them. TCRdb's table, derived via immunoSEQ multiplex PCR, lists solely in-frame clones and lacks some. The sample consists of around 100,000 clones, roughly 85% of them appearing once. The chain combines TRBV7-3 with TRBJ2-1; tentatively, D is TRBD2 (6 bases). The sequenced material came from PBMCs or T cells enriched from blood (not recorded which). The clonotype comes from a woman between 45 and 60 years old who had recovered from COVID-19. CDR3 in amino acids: CASMAGIYNEQFF. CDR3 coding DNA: TGTGCCAGCATGGCGGGGATCTACAATGAGCAGTTCTTC.